The 5 T cell receptor beta chains given below trace back to one sample, sequenced in a study of T cell clones after liver transplantation. Clones were read by immunoSEQ multiplex PCR, and TCRdb kept only the in-frame ones, dropping some. The data show fewer than 70,000 clones, 71% seen once. The sample consisted of CD4+ T cells from blood, taken before liver transplant. The receptors originated from a human donor who received a liver transplant.

V is TRBV7-8 and J is TRBJ1-1; the D gene is possibly TRBD1 (5 bases). Germline CDR1 reads SGHVS; CDR2 reads FQNEAQ. V was pared by 5 bases and J by 3 bases, with 16 bases between. This CDR3 is 15 amino acids long. The DNA for the CDR3 is TGTGCCAGCAGCCTCCTCAGGGAATCGGACACTGAAGCTTTCTTT. This codes for CASSLLRESDTEAFF.

This chain uses TRBV7-8 with TRBJ1-6; 10 bases are shared with TRBD1. CDR1 is SGHVS and CDR2 is FQNEAQ in the germline V gene. The CDR3 spans 16 residues. V shed 5 bases, J shed 10 bases, and the junction held 11 bases outside the gene matches. CDR3: CASSANPGQGPSPLHF. The CDR3 DNA reads TGTGCCAGCAGCGCGAACCCGGGACAGGGGCCCTCACCCCTCCACTTT.

This sequence joins TRBV14 and TRBJ1-1; D gene unclear. Germline V lookup: CDR1 SGHDN, CDR2 FVKESK. V was trimmed by 3 bases and J by 10 bases, leaving 15 bases between them. This CDR3 is built from 13 residues. CDR3 residues: CASSQVSWRPAFF. DNA for the CDR3: TGTGCCAGCAGCCAGGTAAGTTGGAGGCCAGCTTTCTTT.

The V call is TRBV28, the J call TRBJ1-2; 10 bases agree with TRBD1. CDR3 length: 15 residues. V shed 5 bases, J shed 3 bases, and the junction held 6 bases outside the gene matches. Germline-derived CDR1 and CDR2 are MDHEN and SYDVKM. The CDR3 coding sequence is TGTGCCAGCAGTACCGGGACAGGGGTCTACTATGGCTACACCTTC. Protein: CASSTGTGVYYGYTF.

The J gene is TRBJ1-3, the V gene TRBV28, with no clear D. The CDR3 spans 15 residues. V lost 3 bases and J lost 0, with 9 bases in between. CDR1 and CDR2 (germline): MDHEN, SYDVKM. The CDR3 region has the DNA TGTGCCAGCAGTTTTTCGGACTACTCTGGAAACACCATATATTTT. It yields the protein CASSFSDYSGNTIYF.